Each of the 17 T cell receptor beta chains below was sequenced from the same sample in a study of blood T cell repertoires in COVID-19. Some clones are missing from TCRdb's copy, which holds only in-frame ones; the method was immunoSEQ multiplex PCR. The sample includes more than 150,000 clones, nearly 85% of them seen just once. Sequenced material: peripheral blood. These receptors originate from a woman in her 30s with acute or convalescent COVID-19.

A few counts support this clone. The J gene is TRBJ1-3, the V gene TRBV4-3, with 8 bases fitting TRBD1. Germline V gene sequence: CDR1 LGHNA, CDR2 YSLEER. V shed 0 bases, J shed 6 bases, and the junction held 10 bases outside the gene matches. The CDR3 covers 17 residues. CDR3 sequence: CASSQDYPGQGANTIYF. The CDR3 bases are TGCGCCAGCAGCCAAGATTACCCTGGGCAGGGGGCAAACACCATATATTTT.

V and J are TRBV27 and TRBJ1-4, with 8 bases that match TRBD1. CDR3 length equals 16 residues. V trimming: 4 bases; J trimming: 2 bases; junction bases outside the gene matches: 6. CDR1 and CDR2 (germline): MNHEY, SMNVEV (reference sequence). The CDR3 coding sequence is TGTGCCAGCAGTTCCGGACAGGGTGGGACTAATGAAAAACTGTTTTTT. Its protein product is CASSSGQGGTNEKLFF.

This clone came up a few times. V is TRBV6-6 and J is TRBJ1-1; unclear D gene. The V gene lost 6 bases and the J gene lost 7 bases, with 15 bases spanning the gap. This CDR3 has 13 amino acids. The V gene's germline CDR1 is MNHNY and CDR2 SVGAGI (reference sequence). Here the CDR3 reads CASRDVRRLEAFF. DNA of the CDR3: TGTGCCAGCAGGGACGTCAGGAGGCTTGAAGCTTTCTTT.

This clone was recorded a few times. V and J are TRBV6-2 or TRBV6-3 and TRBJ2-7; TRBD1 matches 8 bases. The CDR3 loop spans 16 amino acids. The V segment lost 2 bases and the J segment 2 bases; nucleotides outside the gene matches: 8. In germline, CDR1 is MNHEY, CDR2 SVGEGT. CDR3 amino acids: CASSYTTGGSTYEQYF. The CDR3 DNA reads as TGTGCCAGCAGTTACACTACAGGGGGGTCCACCTACGAGCAGTACTTC.

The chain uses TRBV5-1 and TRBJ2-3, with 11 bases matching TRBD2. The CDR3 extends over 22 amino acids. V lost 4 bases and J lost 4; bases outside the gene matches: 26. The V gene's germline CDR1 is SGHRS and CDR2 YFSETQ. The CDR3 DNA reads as TGCGCCAGCAGCCCTGGACACTTACGTGGAATACTAGCGGGAGATGACGCAGATACGCAGTATTTT. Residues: CASSPGHLRGILAGDDADTQYF. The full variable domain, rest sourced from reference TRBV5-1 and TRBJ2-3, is KAGVTQTPRYLIKTRGQQVTLSCSPISGHRSVSWYQQTPGQGLQFLFEYFSETQRNKGNFPGRFSGRQFSNSRSEMNVSTLELGDSALYLCASSPGHLRGILAGDDADTQYFGPGTRLTVL.

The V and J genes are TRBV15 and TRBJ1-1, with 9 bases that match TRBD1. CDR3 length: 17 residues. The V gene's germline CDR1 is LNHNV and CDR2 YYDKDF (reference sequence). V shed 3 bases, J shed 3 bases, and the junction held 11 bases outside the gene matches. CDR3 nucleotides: TGTGCCACCAGCAGCGGGACAGGGATACCGGGGGACACTGAAGCTTTCTTT. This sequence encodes CATSSGTGIPGDTEAFF.

This chain's CDR3 is CASSYSLAGAVAKNIQYF. Written as DNA, the CDR3 is TGTGCCAGCAGTTACTCACTAGCGGGGGCCGTAGCCAAAAACATTCAGTACTTC. V is TRBV6-2 or TRBV6-3 and J is TRBJ2-4, with TRBD2 matching over 11 bases. CDR1 and CDR2 (germline): MNHEY, SVGEGT. V lost 0 bases, J lost 0 bases, and 4 bases stayed unmatched. The length of the CDR3 is 18 residues.

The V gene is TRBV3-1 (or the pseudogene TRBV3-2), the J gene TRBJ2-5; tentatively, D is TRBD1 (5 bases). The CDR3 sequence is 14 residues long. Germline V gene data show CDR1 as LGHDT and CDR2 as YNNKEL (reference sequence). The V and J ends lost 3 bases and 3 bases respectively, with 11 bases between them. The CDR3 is CASSQVEDKETQYF. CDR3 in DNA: TGTGCCAGCAGCCAGGTAGAGGACAAAGAGACCCAGTACTTC.

As DNA, the CDR3 is TGTGCCAGCAGTTACCAGGGGTATAGCAATCAGCCCCAGCATTTT. It encodes CASSYQGYSNQPQHF. V gene TRBV6-5 combines with J gene TRBJ1-5, with a tentative D call TRBD1 (6 bases). Germline V gene sequence: CDR1 MNHEY, CDR2 SVGAGI. The CDR3 is 15 residues long. V shed 2 bases and J shed 0 bases, with 8 bases lying between them.

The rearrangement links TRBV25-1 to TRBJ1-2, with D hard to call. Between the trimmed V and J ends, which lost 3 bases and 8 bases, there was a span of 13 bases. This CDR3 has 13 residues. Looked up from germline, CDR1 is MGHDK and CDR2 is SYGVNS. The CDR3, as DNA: TGTGCCAGCAGTGACACTCTGTCCCTGGGCTACACCTTC. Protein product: CASSDTLSLGYTF.

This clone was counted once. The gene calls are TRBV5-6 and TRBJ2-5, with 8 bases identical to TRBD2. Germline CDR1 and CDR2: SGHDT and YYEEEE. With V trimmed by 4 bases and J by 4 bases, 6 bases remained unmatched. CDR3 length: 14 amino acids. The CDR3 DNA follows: TGTGCCAGCAGCCGGGGGGGCCTTGGAGAGACCCAGTACTTC. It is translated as CASSRGGLGETQYF.

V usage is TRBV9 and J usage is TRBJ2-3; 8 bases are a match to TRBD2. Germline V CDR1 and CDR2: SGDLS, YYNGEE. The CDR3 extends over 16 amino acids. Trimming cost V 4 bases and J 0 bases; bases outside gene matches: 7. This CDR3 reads CASSTIGGASTDTQYF. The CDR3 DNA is TGTGCCAGCAGCACTATCGGGGGGGCAAGCACAGATACGCAGTATTTT. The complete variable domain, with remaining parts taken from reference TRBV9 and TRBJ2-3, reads DSGVTQTPKHLITATGQRVTLRCSPRSGDLSVYWYQQSLDQGLQFLIQYYNGEERAKGNILERFSAQQFPDLHSELNLSSLELGDSALYFCASSTIGGASTDTQYFGPGTRLTVL.

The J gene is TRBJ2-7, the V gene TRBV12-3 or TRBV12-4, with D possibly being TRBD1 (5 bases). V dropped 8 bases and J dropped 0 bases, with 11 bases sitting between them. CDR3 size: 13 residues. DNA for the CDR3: TGTGCCAGCTCCGACAGAGCCTCCTACGAGCAGTACTTC. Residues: CASSDRASYEQYF.

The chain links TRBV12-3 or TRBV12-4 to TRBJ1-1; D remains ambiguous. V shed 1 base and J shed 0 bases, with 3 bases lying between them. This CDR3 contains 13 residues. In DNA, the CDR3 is TGTGCCAGCAGTTTAGGCGTGAACACTGAAGCTTTCTTT. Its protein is CASSLGVNTEAFF.

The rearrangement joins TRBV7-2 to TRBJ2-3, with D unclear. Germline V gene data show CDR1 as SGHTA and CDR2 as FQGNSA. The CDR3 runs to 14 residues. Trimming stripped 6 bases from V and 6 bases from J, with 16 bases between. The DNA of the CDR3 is TGTGCCAGCAGTAAGCTTCCCCATGCGGATACGCAGTATTTT. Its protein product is CASSKLPHADTQYF.

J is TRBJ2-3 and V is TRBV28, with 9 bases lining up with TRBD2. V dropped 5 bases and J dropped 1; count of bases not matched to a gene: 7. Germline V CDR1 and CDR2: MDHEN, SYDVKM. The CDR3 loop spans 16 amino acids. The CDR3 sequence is CASSPPIAGGTDTQYF. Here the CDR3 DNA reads TGTGCCAGCAGTCCACCGATAGCGGGAGGCACAGATACGCAGTATTTT. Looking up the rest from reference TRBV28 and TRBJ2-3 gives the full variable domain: DVKVTQSSRYLVKRTGEKVFLECVQDMDHENMFWYRQDPGLGLRLIYFSYDVKMKEKGDIPEGYSVSREKKERFSLILESASTNQTSMYLCASSPPIAGGTDTQYFGPGTRLTVL.

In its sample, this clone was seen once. The DNA for the CDR3 is TGTGCCAGCAGCACCCCAGAGGAGGGGAGTGTCCTGACTTTC. Encoded protein: CASSTPEEGSVLTF. This chain links TRBV5-4 with TRBJ2-6; a possible D gene is TRBD2 (6 bases). The CDR3 loop spans 14 amino acids. V gave up 4 bases and J gave up 13 bases, with 18 bases separating them. Germline CDR1 is SGHNT and CDR2 is YYREEE (reference sequence).